A single T cell receptor beta chain is shown here with its context. The CDR3 contains 17 residues. CDR1 and CDR2 from the germline V gene are SGHRS and YFSETQ. Trimming removed 0 bases from V and 5 bases from J; junction bases left unmatched: 9. The sample belongs to a study of blood T cells in healthy people across ages. Through a sample-barcoded 5' primer and a J-beta primer mix, a second PCR was run for roughly 7 to 12 cycles. MiXCR was run by TCRdb on the 5' RACE reads, yielding one entry per CDR3 protein. This table has roughly 800,000 distinct CDR3 sequences, roughly 50% appearing once. The sequence was collected from a man older than 75 in good health. The sample taken for sequencing was blood. This chain joins TRBV5-1 and TRBJ2-2, with 8 bases that match TRBD1. In DNA form, the CDR3 reads TGCGCCAGCAGCTTGGGTCGGCAGGGGGCCGGAACCGGGGAGCTGTTTTTT. It specifies CASSLGRQGAGTGELFF.